The sequence of this TCR beta chain was determined in a study of shared clonotypes between healthy human individuals. Per the germline V gene, CDR1 is KGHSH and CDR2 is LQKENI. The length of the CDR3 is 16 residues. V gave up 1 base and J gave up 8 bases; unmatched junction bases: 6. At a deep level, the assay was run. The team ran DNA from unsorted PBMCs on ten immunoSEQ deep assay plates for sequencing. Per the study methods: ImmunoSEQ only sent back junction sequences with no quality scores, so filtering was done differently. The repertoire was sequenced with immunoSEQ multiplex PCR; TCRdb's copy has only in-frame clones and lacks some. The DNA was the basis for D and trimming; V, J and clone size are from that table. The table records 490,000 or so clones, around 80% of them present only once.

The chain couples TRBV18 to TRBJ2-1; 12 positions agree with TRBD2. The source of this sequence is a woman in her forties in good health. Some clones in this sample may be carry-over from other donors' samples. The sequencing sample was made of PBMCs. DNA of the CDR3: TGTGCCAGCTCACCACTACGGACTAGCGGGAACCATGAGCAGTTCTTC. This codes for CASSPLRTSGNHEQFF.